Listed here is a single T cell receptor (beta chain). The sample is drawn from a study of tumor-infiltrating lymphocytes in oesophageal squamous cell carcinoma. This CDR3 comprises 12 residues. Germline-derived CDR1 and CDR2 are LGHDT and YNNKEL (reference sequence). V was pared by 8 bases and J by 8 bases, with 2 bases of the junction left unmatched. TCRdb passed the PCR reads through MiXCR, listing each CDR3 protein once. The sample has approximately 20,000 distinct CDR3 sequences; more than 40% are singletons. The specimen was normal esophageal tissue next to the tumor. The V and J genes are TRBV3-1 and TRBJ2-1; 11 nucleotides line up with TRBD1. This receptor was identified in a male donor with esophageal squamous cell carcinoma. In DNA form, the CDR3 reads TGTGCCAGCGGGACAGGGGGACATGAGCAGTTCTTC. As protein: CASGTGGHEQFF.